One and the same sample provided the 11 T cell receptor beta chains below, sequenced in a study of T-cell memory formation after mild COVID-19. TCRdb fed the 5' RACE reads into MiXCR, producing one record per CDR3 protein. Of about 430,000 distinct CDR3 sequences in the sample, 18% were seen once. Specimen: PBMCs or a T cell subset sorted from them (not recorded which). These receptors were collected from a man aged 18 to 35 who had mild COVID-19 (a few samples of this study predate the infection). Cell type and time point are not known.

In its sample, this clonotype was seen a few times. This chain links TRBV7-2 with TRBJ2-2, with unresolved D. Looked up from germline, CDR1 is SGHTA and CDR2 is FQGNSA. The CDR3 sequence is 16 residues long. The ends were cut back, 2 bases at V and 0 bases at J, with 10 bases in the middle. The DNA of the CDR3 is TGTGCCAGCAGCTTAACGAGAGACCCGAACACCGGGGAGCTGTTTTTT. This sequence encodes CASSLTRDPNTGELFF.

This sequence joins TRBV7-2 and TRBJ2-5; D possibly matches TRBD1 or TRBD2 (5 bases each). Germline V gene data show CDR1 as SGHTA and CDR2 as FQGNSA. The CDR3 runs to 12 residues. The V end was cut by 6 bases, the J end by 5 bases, with 10 bases between. The CDR3 bases are TGTGCCAGCAGAAGACAGCGGGAGACCCAGTACTTC. Translation gives CASRRQRETQYF.

This rearrangement joins TRBV6-5 to TRBJ1-1; TRBD1 might be the D (5 bases). Germline-derived CDR1 and CDR2 are MNHEY and SVGAGI. CDR3 length: 11 amino acids. Trimming pared 2 bases from V and 11 bases from J, leaving 9 bases between. This CDR3 reads CASSYGTRAFF. CDR3 in DNA: TGTGCCAGCAGTTACGGGACTCGGGCTTTCTTT.

The rearrangement links TRBV6-2 or TRBV6-3 to TRBJ1-5; no reliable D call. CDR1 and CDR2 from the germline V gene are MNHEY and SVGEGT. Trimming left V 8 bases short and J 2 bases short, with 10 bases between. This CDR3 region has 13 residues. The CDR3 sequence: CASRVGGNQPQHF. CDR3 nucleotide sequence: TGTGCCAGCCGGGTCGGGGGCAATCAGCCCCAGCATTTT.

This clonotype was seen only a few times. The chain recombines TRBV4-1 with TRBJ1-1, with 10 bases that match TRBD1. The trim removed 3 bases at V and 6 bases at J, leaving 10 bases unmatched. The CDR3 is made up of 16 amino acids. CDR1 and CDR2 from the germline V gene are MGHRA and YSYEKL. DNA of the CDR3: TGCGCCAGCAGCCACCTGGGACAGGGGACGTTGGCTGAAGCTTTCTTT. It specifies CASSHLGQGTLAEAFF.

In this sample, this clonotype turned up many times. This chain links TRBV7-2 with TRBJ2-2; D gene unclear. Germline V gene data show CDR1 as SGHTA and CDR2 as FQGNSA. The V and J ends lost 2 bases and 7 bases respectively, with 11 bases between them. This CDR3 has 14 amino acids. CDR3 in DNA: TGTGCCAGCAGCTTATTTCACACAATCGGGGAGCTGTTTTTT. Its protein product is CASSLFHTIGELFF.

This clonotype was seen a few times. The chain uses TRBV7-3 and TRBJ1-1; 7 nucleotides agree with TRBD1. The CDR3 has 13 amino acids. CDR1 and CDR2 (germline): SGHTA, FQGTGA. Trimming removed 5 bases from V and 4 bases from J; junction bases left unmatched: 4. CDR3 coding DNA: TGTGCCAGCAGCAACAGGGGTGGCACTGAAGCTTTCTTT. Translating gives CASSNRGGTEAFF.

The rearrangement uses TRBV7-2 and TRBJ2-5; the D gene could be TRBD1 or TRBD2 (5 bases each). The CDR3 length is 14 residues. The germline V gene encodes CDR1 SGHTA and CDR2 FQGNSA. The V end was cut by 1 base, the J end by 3 bases, with 9 bases between. CDR3 bases: TGTGCCAGCAGCTTAGTAGGGACGAAAGAGACCCAGTACTTC. Translating it yields CASSLVGTKETQYF. The whole variable domain, remainder taken from reference TRBV7-2 and TRBJ2-5, is GAGVSQSPSNKVTEKGKDVELRCDPISGHTALYWYRQSLGQGLEFLIYFQGNSAPDKSGLPSDRFSAERTGGSVSTLTIQRTQQEDSAVYLCASSLVGTKETQYFGPGTRLLVL.

The CDR3 nucleotides read TGTGCCATAGGGGACCTGAGGGGAGATACGCAGTATTTT. Protein sequence: CAIGDLRGDTQYF. The chain joins TRBV10-3 to TRBJ2-3; D tentatively reads TRBD1 or TRBD2 (5 bases each). The CDR3 runs 13 residues. Trimming removed 9 bases at V and 5 bases at J, with 15 bases between. The germline V gene has CDR1 ENHRY and CDR2 SYGVKD.

This clonotype showed up just a few times. This chain links TRBV5-1 with TRBJ2-1; TRBD2 might be the D (5 bases). The CDR3 consists of 17 residues. The V and J ends lost 2 bases and 8 bases respectively, with 23 bases between them. Germline CDR1 is SGHRS and CDR2 is YFSETQ. CDR3 nucleotide sequence: TGCGCCAGCAGCTTAAGGTCTAGCCGGGCCCAGGCCCATGAGCAGTTCTTC. Its translation: CASSLRSSRAQAHEQFF.

This clonotype has at least ten counts. The rearrangement uses TRBV7-3 and TRBJ2-1; weak D call: TRBD1 (6 bases). CDR1 and CDR2 (germline): SGHTA, FQGTGA. V lost 5 bases and J lost 7, with 12 bases in between. The CDR3 runs 13 residues. The CDR3 sequence is CASSTYRANEQFF. Here the CDR3 DNA reads TGTGCCAGCAGCACATACAGGGCGAATGAGCAGTTCTTC.